These 19 T cell receptor beta chains originate from one sample sequenced in a study of cytomegalovirus exposure and HLA in healthy donors. The PCR employed 60 Vbeta primers together with 13 Jbeta primers. Assay: immunoSEQ multiplex PCR; the TCRdb copy retains only in-frame clones and omits some. The data show 150,000 or so clones, over 70% seen once. Sequenced material: PBMCs. Receptors originate from a woman in her thirties in good health and CMV-seronegative.

This clone was observed a single time. The chain employs TRBV7-9 and TRBJ2-1, with 8 bases identical to TRBD1. Germline CDR1 reads SEHNR; CDR2 reads FQNEAQ (reference sequence). This CDR3 comprises 15 residues. Germline trimming cut 5 bases from V and 8 bases from J; bases unmatched to any gene: 11. The chain's CDR3 is CASSKGQALVDEQFF. The CDR3 DNA is TGTGCCAGCAGCAAGGGACAGGCCCTAGTAGATGAGCAGTTCTTC.

The chain has TRBV28 and TRBJ1-1; a weak D match, TRBD1 (5 bases). The germline V gene encodes CDR1 MDHEN and CDR2 SYDVKM. The CDR3 sequence is 14 residues long. Trimming stripped 2 bases from V and 1 base from J, with 8 bases between. CDR3: CASSLGAANTEAFF. The CDR3 bases are TGTGCCAGCAGTTTAGGGGCAGCGAACACTGAAGCTTTCTTT.

The chain recombines TRBV2 with TRBJ1-1; D not certain. Trimming took 4 bases from V and 1 from J, leaving 13 bases between them. The CDR3 runs 15 residues. Germline CDR1 SNHLY, CDR2 FYNNEI. CDR3 nucleotides: TGTGCCAGCAGTGGGAACAGTGGGAGGAACACTGAAGCTTTCTTT. As protein: CASSGNSGRNTEAFF.

The chain recombines TRBV19 with TRBJ2-3; 7 positions agree with TRBD1. CDR3 size: 13 residues. The germline V gene has CDR1 LNHDA and CDR2 SQIVND (reference sequence). With 7 bases clipped from V and 6 bases from J, the junction kept 7 bases outside the gene matches. The CDR3, as DNA: TGTGCCAGTACCCGGACAGGCTCGGATACGCAGTATTTT. Protein product: CASTRTGSDTQYF.

In its sample, this clone was seen a few times. The chain has TRBV6-6 and TRBJ1-3, with D perhaps matching TRBD1 (6 bases). Between the trimmed V and J ends, which lost 2 bases and 1 base, there was a span of 12 bases. Germline V gives CDR1 MNHNY, CDR2 SVGAGI (reference sequence). The CDR3 has 16 residues. In DNA, the CDR3 is TGTGCCAGCAGTTACGCGCGGGGGGCATCTGGAAACACCATATATTTT. It is translated as CASSYARGASGNTIYF.

This sequence joins TRBV15 and TRBJ2-3; D might be TRBD1 (5 bases). The CDR3 totals 17 residues. Germline CDR1 reads LNHNV; CDR2 reads YYDKDF (reference sequence). Deletions cut 0 bases from V and 14 bases from J, with 27 bases between. This CDR3 is CATSREVVGATAPVRYF. The CDR3 region has the DNA TGTGCCACCAGCAGAGAAGTGGTAGGGGCGACCGCTCCGGTGCGGTATTTT.

This clone was seen more than once but under ten times. The chain has TRBV11-1 and TRBJ2-7, with TRBD1 matching 7 bases. Germline loops: CDR1 SGHAT, CDR2 FQDESV (reference sequence). Trimming removed 5 bases from V and 0 bases from J; junction bases left unmatched: 16. This CDR3 contains 18 residues. Written as DNA, the CDR3 is TGTGCCAGCAGCATTAGTCCCTCCGGAACAGGGGTCTCCTACGAGCAGTACTTC. Its translation is CASSISPSGTGVSYEQYF.

The table lists this clone with a count of one. This chain connects TRBV7-9 to TRBJ1-1, with D possibly matching TRBD1 (6 bases). The ends were cut back, 5 bases at V and 1 base at J, with 20 bases in the middle. The CDR3 totals 17 residues. Germline lookup yields CDR1 SEHNR and CDR2 FQNEAQ (reference sequence). In DNA form, the CDR3 reads TGTGCCAGCAGCAGCTACAGGGACGCCTGGGAGAACACTGAAGCTTTCTTT. This gives the protein CASSSYRDAWENTEAFF.

The chain has TRBV6-6 and TRBJ2-2; D is ambiguous. Per germline, CDR1 MNHNY and CDR2 SVGAGI (reference sequence). Trimming took 6 bases from V and 8 from J, leaving 7 bases between them. There are 11 residues in the CDR3. In DNA, the CDR3 is TGTGCCAGCAGCCCCGAGGGGGAGCTGTTTTTT. It codes for CASSPEGELFF.

The J gene is TRBJ1-2, the V gene TRBV6-5; tentatively, D is TRBD1 (6 bases). There are 11 residues in the CDR3. V was trimmed by 7 bases and J by 6 bases, leaving 9 bases between them. The germline V gene encodes CDR1 MNHEY and CDR2 SVGAGI. The CDR3 region is CASKSGDGYTF. CDR3 sequence (DNA): TGTGCCAGCAAGTCAGGGGATGGCTACACCTTC.

The chain employs TRBV30 and TRBJ1-1, with 7 bases identical to TRBD1. Trimming removed 2 bases from V and 4 bases from J; junction bases left unmatched: 1. The CDR3 has 12 amino acids. CDR1 is GTSNPN, CDR2 SVGIG, per germline (reference sequence). The CDR3 nucleotides read TGTGCCTGGAGTTCAGGGGGCACTGAAGCTTTCTTT. Translated, it gives CAWSSGGTEAFF.

The rearrangement links TRBV7-2 to TRBJ2-1; D might be TRBD1 (6 bases). V gave up 6 bases and J gave up 2 bases, with 11 bases separating them. The CDR3 contains 14 residues. Germline V gene sequence: CDR1 SGHTA, CDR2 FQGNSA. CDR3 DNA sequence: TGTGCCAGCAGTTGGGACATAGCCTACAATGAGCAGTTCTTC. Amino acids: CASSWDIAYNEQFF.

This clone has just a few counts. J is TRBJ1-2 and V is TRBV6-6; D is perhaps TRBD1 (5 bases). The germline V and J ends were trimmed by 2 bases and 6 bases, with 19 bases remaining between them. This CDR3 is built from 16 residues. Germline CDR1 MNHNY, CDR2 SVGAGI (reference sequence). CDR3 coding DNA: TGTGCCAGCAGTTACGGGGAGGGGAGGGAATCCCATGGCTACACCTTC. This sequence encodes CASSYGEGRESHGYTF.

The chain uses TRBV28 and TRBJ1-6, with a tentative D call TRBD1 (6 bases). Germline CDR1 MDHEN, CDR2 SYDVKM. The CDR3 loop spans 14 amino acids. Trimming cost V 2 bases and J 7 bases, with 9 bases left between them. CDR3 in DNA: TGTGCCAGCAGTTTAAACAGGGTAAATTCACCCCTCCACTTT. This sequence encodes CASSLNRVNSPLHF.

J is TRBJ1-1 and V is TRBV5-1, with 7 nucleotides matching TRBD1. This CDR3 region has 14 residues. The germline V gene has CDR1 SGHRS and CDR2 YFSETQ. V shed 4 bases and J 4 bases; nucleotides not matched to a gene: 7. In DNA form, the CDR3 reads TGCGCCAGCAGCCCGGCGGGACAGTCCACTGAAGCTTTCTTT. This sequence encodes CASSPAGQSTEAFF.

This clone was picked up a small number of times. This chain links TRBV7-2 with TRBJ2-7, with TRBD2 matching over 7 bases. CDR1 SGHTA and CDR2 FQGNSA come from the germline V gene. After removal of 2 bases from V and 2 bases from J, the junction contained 3 bases not matched to a gene. CDR3 length: 14 residues. CDR3 in DNA: TGTGCCAGCAGCTTACACGGGGGGACCTACGAGCAGTACTTC. Protein: CASSLHGGTYEQYF.

This chain connects TRBV5-1 to TRBJ1-5; D possibly corresponds to TRBD1 (5 bases). Trimming removed 4 bases from V and 6 bases from J, with 11 bases in between. This CDR3 has 13 amino acids. Germline loops: CDR1 SGHRS, CDR2 YFSETQ. In nucleotides, the CDR3 is TGCGCCAGCAGCCCGACGGGGGTTCAGCCCCAGCATTTT. This sequence encodes CASSPTGVQPQHF.

V gene TRBV7-2 combines with J gene TRBJ1-1, with 8 bases identical to TRBD1. The V segment lost 5 bases and the J segment 6 bases; nucleotides outside the gene matches: 8. Germline-derived CDR1 and CDR2 are SGHTA and FQGNSA. CDR3 length: 14 residues. Written as DNA, the CDR3 is TGTGCCAGCAGCAAAGAGACAGGGGACTCTGAAGCTTTCTTT. It translates to CASSKETGDSEAFF.

V usage is TRBV30 and J usage is TRBJ2-5, with D maybe TRBD1 (6 bases). The better agreement between TRBJ2-7 and the DNA end casts doubt on the J call. The CDR3 sequence is 12 residues long. CDR1 is GTSNPN and CDR2 is SVGIG in the germline V gene (reference sequence). The CDR3 reads CAWDQGIDEQYF. In DNA, the CDR3 is TGTGCCTGGGATCAGGGGATCGACGAGCAGTACTTC.